This T cell receptor beta chain derives from a study of T cell responses to AZD1222 COVID-19 vaccine. Study-wide results and limits: Females made up more of the donors, who were largely white British, and clonal diversity may have come out too low.

On this clone: Its specificity is not known.

CDR1 is MGHDK, CDR2 SYGVNS, per germline. This CDR3 contains 14 residues. V was trimmed by 3 bases and J by 2 bases, leaving 8 bases between them. The assay was immunoSEQ multiplex PCR, and TCRdb's table has in-frame clones only and misses some. The table lists 80,000 to 100,000 clones, 75% to 90% of them singletons. V gene TRBV25-1 combines with J gene TRBJ1-3; D perhaps matches TRBD1 (5 bases). Sequences were derived from peripheral blood, sampled 28 days after the second AZD1222 dose. The TCR was taken from an adult who received the AZD1222 COVID-19 vaccine. CDR3 region: CASSDDSAGNTIYF. The CDR3 DNA sequence: TGTGCCAGCAGTGACGACAGCGCTGGAAACACCATATATTTT.